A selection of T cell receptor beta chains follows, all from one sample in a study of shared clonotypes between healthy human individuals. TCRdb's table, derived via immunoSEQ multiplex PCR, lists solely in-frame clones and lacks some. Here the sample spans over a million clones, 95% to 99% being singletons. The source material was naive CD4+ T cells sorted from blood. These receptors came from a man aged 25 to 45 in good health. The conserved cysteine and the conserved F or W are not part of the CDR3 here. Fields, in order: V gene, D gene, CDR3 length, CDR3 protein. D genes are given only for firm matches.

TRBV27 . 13 ASSSGGTSGNTIY
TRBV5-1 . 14 ASSLQAAWTYNEQF
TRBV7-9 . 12 ASSFAGFGNTIY
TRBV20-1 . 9 SARDDTEAF
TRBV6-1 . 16 ASSEKGSLLAPFNEQF
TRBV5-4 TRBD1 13 ASKNRDRGRHEQY
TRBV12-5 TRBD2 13 ASGFWLAGVGEQY
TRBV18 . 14 ASSPPLTGGANVLT
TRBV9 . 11 ASTGELNTEAF
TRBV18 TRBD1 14 ASSPRPGQDNYEQY
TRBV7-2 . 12 ASSLGGTGYGYT
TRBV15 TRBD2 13 ATSRGLAGNYEQY
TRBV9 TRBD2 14 ASSVAASGYYNEQF
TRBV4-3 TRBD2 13 ASSRLAGGTDTQY
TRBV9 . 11 ASSAGSPYEQY
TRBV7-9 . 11 ASSRQGYGEQY
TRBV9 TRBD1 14 ASSVDRGVISETQY
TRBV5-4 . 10 ASGDHVPKQF
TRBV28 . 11 ASRRDSNQPQH
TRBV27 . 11 ASRNHDSYEQY
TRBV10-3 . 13 AISRQAVNTGELF
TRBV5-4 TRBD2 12 ASSRGTGGYEQF
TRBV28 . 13 ASSAQGRINQPQH
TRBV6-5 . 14 ASSYNAGPFTDTQY
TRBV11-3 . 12 ASPRLATNEKLF
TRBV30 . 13 AWSVSGFSGNTIY
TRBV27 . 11 ASRPGGVGTQY
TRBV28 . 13 ASTVRGAGGNTIY
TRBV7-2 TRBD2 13 ASSVASGRYNEQF
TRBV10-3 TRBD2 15 AITPRLAGGAPDTQY
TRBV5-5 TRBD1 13 ASRRLDRVWTEAF
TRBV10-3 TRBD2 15 AQPAALSGRNNYEQY
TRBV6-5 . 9 ATWTGKEQY
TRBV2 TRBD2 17 ASKKESTLAGVDTDTQY
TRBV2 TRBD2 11 ASRAGEGNEQF
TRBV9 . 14 ASSVDGRANTGELF
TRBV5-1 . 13 ASSLYGSLGETQY
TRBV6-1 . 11 ASSEESDSEAF
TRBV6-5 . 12 ASSYNSFQETQY
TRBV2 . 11 ASSSGTSNEQF
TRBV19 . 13 ASSILEGGRYGYT
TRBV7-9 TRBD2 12 ASSSAGVTDTQY
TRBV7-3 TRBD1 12 ASPDRGSNQPQH
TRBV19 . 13 ASSIGLVNTGELF